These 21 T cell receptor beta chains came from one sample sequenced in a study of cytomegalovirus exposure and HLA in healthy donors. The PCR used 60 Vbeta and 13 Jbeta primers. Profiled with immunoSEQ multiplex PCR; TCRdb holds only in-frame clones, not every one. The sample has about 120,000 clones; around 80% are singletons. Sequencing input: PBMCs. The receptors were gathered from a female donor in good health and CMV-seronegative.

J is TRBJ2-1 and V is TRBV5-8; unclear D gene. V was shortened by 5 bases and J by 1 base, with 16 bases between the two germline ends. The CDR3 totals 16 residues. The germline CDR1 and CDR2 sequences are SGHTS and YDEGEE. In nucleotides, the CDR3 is TGTGCCAGCAGGCCGGCGGTTAGGTCTTCCTACAATGAGCAGTTCTTC. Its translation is CASRPAVRSSYNEQFF.

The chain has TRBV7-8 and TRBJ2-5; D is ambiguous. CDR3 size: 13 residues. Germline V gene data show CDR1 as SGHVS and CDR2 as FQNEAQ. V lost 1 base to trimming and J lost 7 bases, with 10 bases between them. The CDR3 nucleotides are TGTGCCAGCAGCTTAGAATCTAGAGGGACCCAGTACTTC. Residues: CASSLESRGTQYF.

The DNA of the CDR3 is TGTGCCAGCAGCCGTGACAGGAACACTGAAGCTTTCTTT. Translated, it gives CASSRDRNTEAFF. The V call is TRBV7-7, the J call TRBJ1-1, with TRBD1 as a possible D gene (5 bases). This CDR3 has 13 amino acids. Trimming left V 5 bases short and J 1 base short, with 8 bases between. CDR1 SSHAT and CDR2 FNYEAQ come from the germline V gene (reference sequence).

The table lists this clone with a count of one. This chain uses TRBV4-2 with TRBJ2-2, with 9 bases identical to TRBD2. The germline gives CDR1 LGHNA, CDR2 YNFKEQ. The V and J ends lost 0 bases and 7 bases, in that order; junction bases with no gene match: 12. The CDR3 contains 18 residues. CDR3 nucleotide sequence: TGTGCCAGCAGCCAAGAGGGACCCATGTCTAGCGGGGTCGGGGAGCTGTTTTTT. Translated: CASSQEGPMSSGVGELFF.

For the CDR3, the DNA is TGTGCCAGCAGGGTAACCCCAGGGGGTCTTGGCGATGAGCAGTTCTTC. Translating gives CASRVTPGGLGDEQFF. The V gene is TRBV2, the J gene TRBJ2-1, with TRBD1 matching over 7 bases. There are 16 residues in the CDR3. From germline, CDR1 is SNHLY and CDR2 FYNNEI. Unmatched junction bases numbered 16, after V lost 6 bases and J lost 8 bases.

The CDR3 bases are TGTGCCTGGAGCCTAGCGGGGGGCCCCGGGGAGCTGTTTTTT. Protein product: CAWSLAGGPGELFF. The V gene is TRBV30, the J gene TRBJ2-2, with TRBD2 matching over 11 bases. The germline V gene encodes CDR1 GTSNPN and CDR2 SVGIG (reference sequence). The trim removed 3 bases at V and 6 bases at J, leaving 3 bases unmatched. The CDR3 is made up of 14 amino acids.

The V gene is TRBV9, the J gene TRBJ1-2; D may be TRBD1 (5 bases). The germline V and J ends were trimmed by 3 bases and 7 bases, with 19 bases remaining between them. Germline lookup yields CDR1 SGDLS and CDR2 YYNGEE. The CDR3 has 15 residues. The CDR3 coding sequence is TGTGCCAGCAGCGGCTACAGCGGTCGGAGGGGTGGCTACACCTTC. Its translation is CASSGYSGRRGGYTF. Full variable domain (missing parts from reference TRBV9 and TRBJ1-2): DSGVTQTPKHLITATGQRVTLRCSPRSGDLSVYWYQQSLDQGLQFLIQYYNGEERAKGNILERFSAQQFPDLHSELNLSSLELGDSALYFCASSGYSGRRGGYTFGSGTRLTVV.

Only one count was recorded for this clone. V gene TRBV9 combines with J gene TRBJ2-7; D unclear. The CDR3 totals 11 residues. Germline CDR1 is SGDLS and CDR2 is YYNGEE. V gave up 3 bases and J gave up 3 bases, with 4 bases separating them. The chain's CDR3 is CASSACYEQYF. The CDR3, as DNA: TGTGCCAGCAGCGCCTGCTACGAGCAGTACTTC.

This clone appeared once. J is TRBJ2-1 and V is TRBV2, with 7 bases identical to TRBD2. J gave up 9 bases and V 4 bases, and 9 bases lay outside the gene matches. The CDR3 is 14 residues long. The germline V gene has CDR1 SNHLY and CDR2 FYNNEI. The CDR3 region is CASSVLSGVGEQFF. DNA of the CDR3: TGTGCCAGCAGTGTGTTGAGCGGGGTGGGTGAGCAGTTCTTC.

This CDR3 is CASGLGLSPQGGDTEAFF. As DNA, the CDR3 is TGTGCTAGTGGTTTGGGACTCTCCCCACAGGGGGGGGACACTGAAGCTTTCTTT. The chain employs TRBV12-5 and TRBJ1-1; 8 nucleotides match TRBD1. After removal of 1 base from V and 3 bases from J, the junction contained 13 bases not matched to a gene. Germline CDR1 LGHNT, CDR2 FRNRAP. This CDR3 has 18 amino acids.

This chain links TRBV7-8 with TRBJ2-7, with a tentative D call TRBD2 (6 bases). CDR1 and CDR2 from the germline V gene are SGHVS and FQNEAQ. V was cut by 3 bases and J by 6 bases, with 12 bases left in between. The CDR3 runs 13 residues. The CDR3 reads CASSFVGGTEQYF. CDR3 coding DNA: TGTGCCAGCAGCTTCGTTGGAGGGACCGAGCAGTACTTC.

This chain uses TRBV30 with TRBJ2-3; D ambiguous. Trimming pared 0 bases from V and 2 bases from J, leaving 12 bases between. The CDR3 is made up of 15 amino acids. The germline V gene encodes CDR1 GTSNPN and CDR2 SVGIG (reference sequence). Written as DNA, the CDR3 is TGTGCCTGGAGTGTATCACGGGTGACCACAGATACGCAGTATTTT. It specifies CAWSVSRVTTDTQYF.

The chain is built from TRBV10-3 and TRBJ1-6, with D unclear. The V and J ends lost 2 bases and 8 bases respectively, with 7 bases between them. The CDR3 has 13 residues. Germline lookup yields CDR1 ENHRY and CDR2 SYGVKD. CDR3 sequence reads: CAISETMDSPLHF. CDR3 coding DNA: TGTGCCATCAGTGAGACTATGGATTCACCCCTCCACTTT.

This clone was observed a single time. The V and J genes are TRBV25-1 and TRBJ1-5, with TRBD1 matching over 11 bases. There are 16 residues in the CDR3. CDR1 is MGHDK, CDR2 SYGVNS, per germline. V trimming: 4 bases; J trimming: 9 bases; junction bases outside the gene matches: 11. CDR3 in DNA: TGTGCCAGCAGTGCCTCTGGACAGGGGGCCCCTCGGCCCCAGCATTTT. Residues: CASSASGQGAPRPQHF.

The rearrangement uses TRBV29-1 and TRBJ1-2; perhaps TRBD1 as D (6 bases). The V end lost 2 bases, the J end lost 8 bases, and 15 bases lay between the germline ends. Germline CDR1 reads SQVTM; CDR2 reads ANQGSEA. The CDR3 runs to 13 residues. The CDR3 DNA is TGCAGCGTTGAAAGTCCTACAGGGTCAGGCTACACCTTC. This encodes CSVESPTGSGYTF. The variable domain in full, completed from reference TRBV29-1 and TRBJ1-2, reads SAVISQKPSRDICQRGTSLTIQCQVDSQVTMMFWYRQQPGQSLTLIATANQGSEATYESGFVIDKFPISRPNLTFSTLTVSNMSPEDSSIYLCSVESPTGSGYTFGSGTRLTVV.

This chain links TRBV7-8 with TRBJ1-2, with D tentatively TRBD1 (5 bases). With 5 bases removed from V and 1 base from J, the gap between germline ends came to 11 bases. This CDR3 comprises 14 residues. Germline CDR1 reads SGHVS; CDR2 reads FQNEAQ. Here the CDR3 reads CASSEGHLNYGYTF. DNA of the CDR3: TGTGCCAGCAGCGAAGGACATCTTAACTATGGCTACACCTTC.

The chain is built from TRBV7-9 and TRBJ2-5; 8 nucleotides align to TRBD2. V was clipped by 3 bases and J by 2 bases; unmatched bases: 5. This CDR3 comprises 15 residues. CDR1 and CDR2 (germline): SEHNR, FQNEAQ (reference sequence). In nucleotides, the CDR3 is TGTGCCAGCAGCTTTTCTGCGGGGGGTCAAGAGACCCAGTACTTC. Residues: CASSFSAGGQETQYF.

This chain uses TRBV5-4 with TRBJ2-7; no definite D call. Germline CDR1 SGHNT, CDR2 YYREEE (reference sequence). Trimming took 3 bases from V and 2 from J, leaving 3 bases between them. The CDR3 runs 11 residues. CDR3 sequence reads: CASSSAYEQYF. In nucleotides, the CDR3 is TGTGCCAGCAGCTCGGCCTACGAGCAGTACTTC.

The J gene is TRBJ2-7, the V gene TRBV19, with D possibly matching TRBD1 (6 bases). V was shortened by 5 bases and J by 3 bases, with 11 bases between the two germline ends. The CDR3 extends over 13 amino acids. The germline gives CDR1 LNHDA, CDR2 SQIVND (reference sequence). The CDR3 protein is CASSREQGYEQYF. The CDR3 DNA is TGTGCCAGTAGTCGTGAACAGGGCTACGAGCAGTACTTC.

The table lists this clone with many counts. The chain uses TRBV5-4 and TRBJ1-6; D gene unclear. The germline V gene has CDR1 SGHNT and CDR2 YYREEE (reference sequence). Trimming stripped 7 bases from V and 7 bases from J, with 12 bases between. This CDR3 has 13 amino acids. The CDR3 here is CASREASNSPLHF. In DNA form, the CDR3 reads TGTGCCAGCCGCGAAGCGTCCAATTCACCCCTCCACTTT.

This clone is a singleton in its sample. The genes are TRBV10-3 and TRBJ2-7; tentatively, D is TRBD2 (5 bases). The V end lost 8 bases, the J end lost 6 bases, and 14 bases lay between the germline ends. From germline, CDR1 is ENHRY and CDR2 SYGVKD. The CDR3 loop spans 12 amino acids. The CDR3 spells CAISPGGIEQYF. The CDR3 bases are TGTGCCATCTCCCCAGGAGGTATCGAGCAGTACTTC.